Sequencing of this T cell receptor (beta chain) was carried out in a study of T cells after somatic rescue of genetic block. This CDR3 is built from 15 residues. With V trimmed by 4 bases and J by 4 bases, 11 bases remained unmatched. CDR1 and CDR2 (germline): GTSNPN, SVGIG (reference sequence). The data were produced by immunoSEQ multiplex PCR, yet TCRdb's version contains in-frame clones alone and is incomplete. The table includes more than 12,000 clones, approximately 75% detected once. Sequenced material: peripheral blood mononuclear cells (PBMCs). This sequence was found in a man younger than 35. This chain uses TRBV30 with TRBJ2-7, with TRBD1 matching 9 bases. The CDR3 DNA reads as TGTGCCTGGAACCGGGACAGGGCCCTCTTTTACGAGCAGTACTTC. Translated, it gives CAWNRDRALFYEQYF.